A selection of T cell receptor beta chains follows, all from one sample in a study of beta chain features in type 1 diabetes. Some clones are missing from TCRdb's copy, which holds only in-frame ones; the method was immunoSEQ multiplex PCR. The repertoire holds about 330,000 clones, 8% to 13% seen once, with under 0.02% in the top ten. The material sequenced was naive CD4+ T cells from blood. The receptors were sampled from a young woman in good health. CDR3s include the opening cysteine and the closing phenylalanine or tryptophan. The D gene is left open where the match is weak. The size of a clone is reported for some rows only, either as once, few or many, or as a class for expanded clones.

V gene	D gene	J gene	clone size	CDR3 DNA	CDR3 protein
TRBV29-1	-	TRBJ2-3	-	TGCAGCGTTCCCCTAGCACTAGGCACAGATACGCAGTATTTT	CSVPLALGTDTQYF
TRBV9	TRBD2	TRBJ2-1	-	TGTGCCAGCAGCGTAGTAAGCGGGAGCTTCAATGAGCAGTTCTTC	CASSVVSGSFNEQFF
TRBV30	TRBD1	TRBJ2-7	few	TGTGCCTGGAACCGCGACAGGGTCGCCTACGAGCAGTACTTC	CAWNRDRVAYEQYF
TRBV7-3	TRBD1	TRBJ2-1	-	TGTGCCAGCAGCTCGATCTCGGACAGGGGCAACGAGCAGTTCTTC	CASSSISDRGNEQFF
TRBV6-1	TRBD1	TRBJ1-3	few	TGTGCCAGCAGTGAAGTGGACAGGGTCGACACCATATATTTT	CASSEVDRVDTIYF
TRBV7-2	TRBD1	TRBJ2-3	-	TGTGCCAGCAGCGAGCGACAGGGTACCACAGATACGCAGTATTTT	CASSERQGTTDTQYF
TRBV9	TRBD2	TRBJ2-5	-	TGTGCCAGCAGCGTAGGGACTAGCGGGAGAGAGACCCAGTACTTC	CASSVGTSGRETQYF
TRBV2	TRBD2	TRBJ2-1	few	TGTGCCAGCAGGGTTACTAGCGGGAGTAATGAGCAGTTCTTC	CASRVTSGSNEQFF
TRBV14	-	TRBJ2-5	-	TGTGCCAGCAGCTGGAGACAGTACCAAGAGACCCAGTACTTC	CASSWRQYQETQYF
TRBV27	TRBD1	TRBJ2-7	-	TGTGCCAGCAGTTCGAGACAGGGCCCCTACGAGCAGTACTTC	CASSSRQGPYEQYF
TRBV5-1	TRBD2	TRBJ2-3	few	TGCGCCAGCAGCCAGGGACTAGCGGGAGGGCCTGATACGCAGTATTTT	CASSQGLAGGPDTQYF
TRBV18	-	TRBJ2-5	few	TGTGCCAGCTCACTTATCTTCCCCGAGACCCAGTACTTC	CASSLIFPETQYF
TRBV10-3	TRBD2	TRBJ2-7	once	TGTGCCACCTTTCCCGGGACTAGCGGGAGGTCCTACGAGCAGTACTTC	CATFPGTSGRSYEQYF
TRBV28	TRBD2	TRBJ2-5	-	TGTGCCAGCAGTTTCGGGCTAGCGGGAGCTCAAGAGACCCAGTACTTC	CASSFGLAGAQETQYF
TRBV5-1	TRBD2	TRBJ2-3	few	TGCGCCAGCAGCTTGGGTAGTAGCGGGAGCACAGATACGCAGTATTTT	CASSLGSSGSTDTQYF
TRBV7-6	-	TRBJ2-6	-	TGTGCCAGCAGCTTATTGCCGGTGAGCTCTGGGGCCAACGTCCTGACTTTC	CASSLLPVSSGANVLTF
TRBV7-3	-	TRBJ2-7	-	TGTGCCAGCAGCCCCATCGGGAGCTACGAGCAGTACTTC	CASSPIGSYEQYF
TRBV6-5	TRBD1	TRBJ2-7	-	TGTGCCAGCAGTCCGCGGGGGACAGGGTTCGAGCAGTACTTC	CASSPRGTGFEQYF